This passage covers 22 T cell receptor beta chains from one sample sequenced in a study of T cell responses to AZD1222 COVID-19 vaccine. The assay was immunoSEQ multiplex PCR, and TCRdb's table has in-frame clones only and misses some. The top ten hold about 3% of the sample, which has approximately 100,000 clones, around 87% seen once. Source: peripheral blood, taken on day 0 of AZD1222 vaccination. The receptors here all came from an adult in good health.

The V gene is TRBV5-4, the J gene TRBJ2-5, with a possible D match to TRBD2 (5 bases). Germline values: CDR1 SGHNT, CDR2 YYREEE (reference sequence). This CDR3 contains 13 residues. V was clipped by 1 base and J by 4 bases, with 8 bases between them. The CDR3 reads CASSLRGLETQYF. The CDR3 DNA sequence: TGTGCCAGCAGCTTGCGCGGGTTAGAGACCCAGTACTTC.

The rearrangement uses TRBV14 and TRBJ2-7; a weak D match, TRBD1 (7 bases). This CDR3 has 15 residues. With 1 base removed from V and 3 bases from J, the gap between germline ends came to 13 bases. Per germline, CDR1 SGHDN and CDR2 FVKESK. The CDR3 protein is CASSQALQGGYEQYF. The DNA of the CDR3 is TGTGCCAGCAGCCAAGCATTGCAGGGGGGCTACGAGCAGTACTTC.

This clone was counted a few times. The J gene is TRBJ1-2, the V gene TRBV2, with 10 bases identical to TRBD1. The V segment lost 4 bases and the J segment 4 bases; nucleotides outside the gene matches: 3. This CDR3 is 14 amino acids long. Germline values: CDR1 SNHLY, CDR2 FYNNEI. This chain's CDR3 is CASSGDRGVYGYTF. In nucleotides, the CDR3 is TGTGCCAGCAGTGGGGACAGGGGCGTCTATGGCTACACCTTC.

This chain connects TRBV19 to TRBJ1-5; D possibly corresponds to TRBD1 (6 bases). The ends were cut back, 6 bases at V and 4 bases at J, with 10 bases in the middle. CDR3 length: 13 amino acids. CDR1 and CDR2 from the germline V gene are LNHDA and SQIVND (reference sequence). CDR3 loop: CASSSGANQPQHF. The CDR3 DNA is TGTGCCAGTAGCTCAGGGGCGAATCAGCCCCAGCATTTT.

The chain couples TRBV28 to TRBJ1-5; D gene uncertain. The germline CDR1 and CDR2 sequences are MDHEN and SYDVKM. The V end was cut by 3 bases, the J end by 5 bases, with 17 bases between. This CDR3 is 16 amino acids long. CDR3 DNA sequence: TGTGCCAGCAGTTTGCGTCTCGCAACCTACTATCAGCCCCAGCATTTT. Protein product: CASSLRLATYYQPQHF. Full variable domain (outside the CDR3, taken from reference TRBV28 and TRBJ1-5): DVKVTQSSRYLVKRTGEKVFLECVQDMDHENMFWYRQDPGLGLRLIYFSYDVKMKEKGDIPEGYSVSREKKERFSLILESASTNQTSMYLCASSLRLATYYQPQHFGDGTRLSIL.

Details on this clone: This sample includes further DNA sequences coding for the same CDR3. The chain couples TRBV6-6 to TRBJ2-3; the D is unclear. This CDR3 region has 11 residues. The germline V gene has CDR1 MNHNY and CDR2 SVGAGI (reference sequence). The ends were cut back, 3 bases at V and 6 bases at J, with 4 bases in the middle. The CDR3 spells CASSYRDTQYF. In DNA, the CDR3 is TGTGCCAGCAGTTATCGGGATACGCAGTATTTT.

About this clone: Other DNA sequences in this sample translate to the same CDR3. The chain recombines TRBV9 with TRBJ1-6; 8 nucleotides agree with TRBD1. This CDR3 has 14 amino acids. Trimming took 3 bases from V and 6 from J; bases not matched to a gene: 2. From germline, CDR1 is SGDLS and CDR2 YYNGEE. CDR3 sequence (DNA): TGTGCCAGCAGCGCGGGACAGGCTAATTCACCCCTCCACTTT. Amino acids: CASSAGQANSPLHF.

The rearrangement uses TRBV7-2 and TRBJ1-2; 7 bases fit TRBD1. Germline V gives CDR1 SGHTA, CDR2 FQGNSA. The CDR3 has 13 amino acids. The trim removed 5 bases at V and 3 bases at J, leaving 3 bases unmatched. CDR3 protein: CASSRDSYYGYTF. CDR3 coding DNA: TGTGCCAGCAGCAGGGACAGTTACTATGGCTACACCTTC. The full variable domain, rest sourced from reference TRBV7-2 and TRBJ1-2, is GAGVSQSPSNKVTEKGKDVELRCDPISGHTALYWYRQSLGQGLEFLIYFQGNSAPDKSGLPSDRFSAERTGGSVSTLTIQRTQQEDSAVYLCASSRDSYYGYTFGSGTRLTVV.

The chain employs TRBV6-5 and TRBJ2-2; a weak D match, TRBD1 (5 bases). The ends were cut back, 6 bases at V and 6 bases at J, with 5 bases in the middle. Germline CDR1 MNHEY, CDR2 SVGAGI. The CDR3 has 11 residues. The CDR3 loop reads CASSRAGELFF. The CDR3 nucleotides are TGTGCCAGCAGCAGGGCCGGGGAGCTGTTTTTT.

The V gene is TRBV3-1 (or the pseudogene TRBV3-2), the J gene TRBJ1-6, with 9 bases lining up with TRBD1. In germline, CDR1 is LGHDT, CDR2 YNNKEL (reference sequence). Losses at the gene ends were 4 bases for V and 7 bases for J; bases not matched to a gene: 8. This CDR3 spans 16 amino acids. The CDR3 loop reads CASSPRDRVANSPLHF. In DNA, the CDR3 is TGTGCCAGCAGCCCCCGGGACAGGGTGGCGAATTCACCCCTCCACTTT.

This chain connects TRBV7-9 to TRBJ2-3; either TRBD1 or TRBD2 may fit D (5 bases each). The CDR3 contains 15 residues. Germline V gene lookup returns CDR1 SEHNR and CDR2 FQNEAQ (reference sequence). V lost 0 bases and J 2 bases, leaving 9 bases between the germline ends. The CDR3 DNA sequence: TGTGCCAGCAGCTTAGCCGGGGCGGACACAGATACGCAGTATTTT. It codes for CASSLAGADTDTQYF.

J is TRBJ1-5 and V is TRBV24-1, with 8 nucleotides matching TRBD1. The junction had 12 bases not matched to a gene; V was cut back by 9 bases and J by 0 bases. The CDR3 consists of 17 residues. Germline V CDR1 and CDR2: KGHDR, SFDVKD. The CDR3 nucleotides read TGTGCCACCTCCCCCGGACAGGGTCTCTTTAGCAATCAGCCCCAGCATTTT. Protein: CATSPGQGLFSNQPQHF.

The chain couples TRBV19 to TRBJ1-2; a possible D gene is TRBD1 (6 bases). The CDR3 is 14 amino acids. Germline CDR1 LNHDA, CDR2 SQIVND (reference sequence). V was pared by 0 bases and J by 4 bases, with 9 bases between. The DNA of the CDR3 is TGTGCCAGTAGTATAGATATACAGGGCTATGGCTACACCTTC. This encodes CASSIDIQGYGYTF.

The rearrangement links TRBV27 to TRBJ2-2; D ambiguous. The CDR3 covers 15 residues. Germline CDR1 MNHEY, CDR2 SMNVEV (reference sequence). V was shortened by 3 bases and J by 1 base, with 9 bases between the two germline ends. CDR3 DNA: TGTGCCAGCAGTTTCGGGTATCTGAACACCGGGGAGCTGTTTTTT. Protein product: CASSFGYLNTGELFF.

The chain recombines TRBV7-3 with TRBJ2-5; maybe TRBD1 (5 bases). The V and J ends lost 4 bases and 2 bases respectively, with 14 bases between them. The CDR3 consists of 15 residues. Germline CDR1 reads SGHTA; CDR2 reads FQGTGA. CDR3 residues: CASSSQAGFQETQYF. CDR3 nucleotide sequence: TGTGCCAGCAGCTCCCAGGCAGGGTTTCAAGAGACCCAGTACTTC. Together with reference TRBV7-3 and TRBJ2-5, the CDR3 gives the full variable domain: GAGVSQTPSNKVTEKGKYVELRCDPISGHTALYWYRQSLGQGPEFLIYFQGTGAADDSGLPNDRFFAVRPEGSVSTLKIQRTERGDSAVYLCASSSQAGFQETQYFGPGTRLLVL.

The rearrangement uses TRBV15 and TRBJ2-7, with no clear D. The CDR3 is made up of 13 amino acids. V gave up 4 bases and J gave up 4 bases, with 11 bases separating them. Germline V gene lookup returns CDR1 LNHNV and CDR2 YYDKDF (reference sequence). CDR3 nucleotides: TGTGCCACCAGCACCCAACCTCTTTACGAGCAGTACTTC. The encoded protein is CATSTQPLYEQYF.

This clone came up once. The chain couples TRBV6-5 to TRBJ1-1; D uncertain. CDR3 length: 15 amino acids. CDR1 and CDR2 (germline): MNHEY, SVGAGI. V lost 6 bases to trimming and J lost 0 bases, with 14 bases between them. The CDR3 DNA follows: TGTGCCAGCAGACCCGTCGGCCCTTTGAACACTGAAGCTTTCTTT. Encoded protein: CASRPVGPLNTEAFF.

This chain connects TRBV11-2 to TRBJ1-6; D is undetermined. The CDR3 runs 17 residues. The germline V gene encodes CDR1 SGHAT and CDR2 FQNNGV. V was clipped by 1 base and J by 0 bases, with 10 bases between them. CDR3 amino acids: CASSLVPRSSYNSPLHF. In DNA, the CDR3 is TGTGCCAGCAGCTTAGTTCCCAGAAGCTCCTATAATTCACCCCTCCACTTT.

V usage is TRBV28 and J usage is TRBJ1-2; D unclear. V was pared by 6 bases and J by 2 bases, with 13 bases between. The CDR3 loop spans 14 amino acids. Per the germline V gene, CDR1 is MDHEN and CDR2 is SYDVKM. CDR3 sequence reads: CASRRSGPNYGYTF. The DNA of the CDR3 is TGTGCCAGCAGACGCTCTGGGCCAAACTATGGCTACACCTTC.

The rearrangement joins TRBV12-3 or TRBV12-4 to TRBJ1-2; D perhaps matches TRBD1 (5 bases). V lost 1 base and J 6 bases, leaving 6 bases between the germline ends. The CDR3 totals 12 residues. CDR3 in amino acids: CASSLEGDGYTF. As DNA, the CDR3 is TGTGCCAGCAGTTTAGAAGGGGATGGCTACACCTTC.

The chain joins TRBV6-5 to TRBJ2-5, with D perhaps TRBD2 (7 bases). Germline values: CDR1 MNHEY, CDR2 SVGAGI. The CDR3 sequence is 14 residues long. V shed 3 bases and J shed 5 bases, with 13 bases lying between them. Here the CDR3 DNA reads TGTGCCAGCAGTTATGCGGGGGCGTGGGAGACCCAGTACTTC. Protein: CASSYAGAWETQYF.

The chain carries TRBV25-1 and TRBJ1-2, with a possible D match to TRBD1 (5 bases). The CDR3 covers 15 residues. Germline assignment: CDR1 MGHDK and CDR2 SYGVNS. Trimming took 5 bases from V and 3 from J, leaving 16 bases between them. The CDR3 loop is CASSKSGTTDYGYTF. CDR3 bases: TGTGCCAGCAGTAAATCCGGGACTACTGACTATGGCTACACCTTC.